The 21 T cell receptor beta chains below were found in one sample sequenced in a study of early stage breast cancer tumors. Sequenced by immunoSEQ multiplex PCR; TCRdb stores in-frame clones only, minus some. The sample holds about 28,000 clones; roughly three fifths are singletons and the top ten take around 8%. The sequencing input was breast tumor tissue. These receptors originate from a person between 50 and 60 years old with breast cancer.

The chain links TRBV6-5 to TRBJ2-7, with 10 nucleotides matching TRBD2. This CDR3 is 15 amino acids long. CDR1 and CDR2 from the germline V gene are MNHEY and SVGAGI. Germline trimming cut 5 bases from V and 3 bases from J; bases unmatched to any gene: 7. The CDR3 reads CASSLGLAEFYEQYF. The CDR3 DNA is TGTGCCAGCAGTCTTGGACTAGCGGAATTCTACGAGCAGTACTTC.

This clone came up a few times. The chain joins TRBV10-2 to TRBJ2-3, with 7 bases lining up with TRBD2. Germline lookup yields CDR1 WSHSY and CDR2 SAAADI. CDR3 length equals 15 residues. V shed 6 bases, J shed 3 bases, and the junction held 9 bases outside the gene matches. CDR3 protein: CASRPGGSGTDTQYF. The CDR3 DNA reads TGCGCCAGCAGGCCGGGGGGTTCTGGGACAGATACGCAGTATTTT.

This chain links TRBV19 with TRBJ2-3; D is ambiguous. The CDR3 consists of 14 residues. Germline-derived CDR1 and CDR2 are LNHDA and SQIVND (reference sequence). The V and J ends lost 6 bases and 10 bases respectively, with 20 bases between them. This CDR3 is CASSLSPYGNPQYF. CDR3 nucleotides: TGTGCCAGTAGCCTTAGCCCCTATGGGAACCCGCAGTATTTT.

This clone appeared a few times. The V and J genes are TRBV4-2 and TRBJ2-6, with D possibly matching TRBD2 (6 bases). The CDR3 contains 17 residues. Germline lookup yields CDR1 LGHNA and CDR2 YNFKEQ. V gave up 0 bases and J gave up 2 bases, with 11 bases separating them. The CDR3 DNA sequence: TGTGCCAGCAGCCAAGATCGAGGAGGGACTGGGGCCAACGTCCTGACTTTC. Translated: CASSQDRGGTGANVLTF.

The rearrangement uses TRBV19 and TRBJ1-1, with D possibly matching TRBD1 (6 bases). Trimming cost V 8 bases and J 4 bases, with 14 bases left between them. Germline loops: CDR1 LNHDA, CDR2 SQIVND (reference sequence). The length of the CDR3 is 13 residues. Written as DNA, the CDR3 is TGTGCCAGTCAGGGGCAGGGAAGCACTGAAGCTTTCTTT. Its protein is CASQGQGSTEAFF.

This clone qualifies as medium-sized. The chain joins TRBV5-1 to TRBJ2-7; D unclear. Per germline, CDR1 SGHRS and CDR2 YFSETQ. CDR3 length equals 14 residues. The V and J ends lost 1 base and 6 bases respectively, with 14 bases between them. The chain's CDR3 is CASSLSGWPVEQYF. Here the CDR3 DNA reads TGCGCCAGCAGCTTGAGTGGGTGGCCGGTCGAGCAGTACTTC.

This clone was counted a few times. The chain couples TRBV7-9 to TRBJ1-5; 7 nucleotides match TRBD1. Per the germline V gene, CDR1 is SEHNR and CDR2 is FQNEAQ (reference sequence). This CDR3 has 17 amino acids. V gave up 1 base and J gave up 0 bases; unmatched junction bases: 6. CDR3: CASSLVVSGGSNQPQHF. DNA of the CDR3: TGTGCCAGCAGCTTAGTTGTTTCAGGGGGTAGCAATCAGCCCCAGCATTTT.

In its sample, this clone ranks as medium-sized. This chain connects TRBV19 to TRBJ1-5, with 8 bases fitting TRBD1. The CDR3 has 17 amino acids. J lost 3 bases, V lost 7 bases, and 14 bases had no gene match. Germline V gene lookup returns CDR1 LNHDA and CDR2 SQIVND (reference sequence). The CDR3, as DNA: TGTGCCAGTACCCTGCTCCATGACAGGGGCCTCAATCAGCCCCAGCATTTT. This codes for CASTLLHDRGLNQPQHF.

The gene calls are TRBV6-1 and TRBJ1-3, with D perhaps matching TRBD1 (5 bases). This CDR3 comprises 11 residues. Germline CDR1 is MNHNS and CDR2 is SASEGT. Trimming pared 6 bases from V and 7 bases from J, leaving 7 bases between. CDR3 nucleotides: TGTGCCAGCAGGGGGGAGAACACCATATATTTT. Encoded protein: CASRGENTIYF.

This clone was seen at least ten times. The chain recombines TRBV5-4 with TRBJ1-1, with D unclear. Trimming stripped 4 bases from V and 0 bases from J, with 13 bases between. Germline V gene data show CDR1 as SGHNT and CDR2 as YYREEE (reference sequence). This CDR3 has 15 amino acids. In nucleotides, the CDR3 is TGTGCCAGCAGCCACGACCGGCACATGAACACTGAAGCTTTCTTT. The encoded protein is CASSHDRHMNTEAFF.

This clone has just a few counts. The same CDR3 is also encoded by other DNA sequences in this sample. The V call is TRBV6-1, the J call TRBJ1-5; no firm D call. CDR3 length: 15 residues. Germline V gives CDR1 MNHNS, CDR2 SASEGT. V shed 3 bases and J shed 1 base, with 10 bases lying between them. This chain's CDR3 is CASSEFGGSNQPQHF. CDR3 nucleotides: TGTGCCAGCAGTGAGTTTGGCGGAAGCAATCAGCCCCAGCATTTT.

This clone was detected a few times. The rearrangement uses TRBV5-1 and TRBJ2-1; 7 nucleotides match TRBD1. V was pared by 3 bases and J by 5 bases, with 8 bases of the junction left unmatched. Germline CDR1 is SGHRS and CDR2 is YFSETQ. There are 15 residues in the CDR3. CDR3 residues: CASSSLEGTDNEQFF. DNA of the CDR3: TGCGCCAGCAGCTCACTAGAGGGGACAGACAATGAGCAGTTCTTC.

The genes are TRBV6-5 and TRBJ2-7; 7 nucleotides agree with TRBD1. CDR3 size: 14 residues. J was trimmed by 5 bases and V by 4 bases; bases with no gene match: 8. Looked up from germline, CDR1 is MNHEY and CDR2 is SVGAGI. This chain's CDR3 is CASSFTTGTDEQYF. In DNA form, the CDR3 reads TGTGCCAGCAGTTTCACGACAGGGACCGACGAGCAGTACTTC.

The V call is TRBV28, the J call TRBJ1-2; no reliable D call. Per the germline V gene, CDR1 is MDHEN and CDR2 is SYDVKM. V was shortened by 2 bases and J by 4 bases, with 5 bases between the two germline ends. The CDR3 extends over 12 amino acids. CDR3 amino acids: CASSLEGYGYTF. DNA of the CDR3: TGTGCCAGCAGTTTAGAGGGCTATGGCTACACCTTC.

Sample share makes this clone medium-sized. The chain has TRBV10-3 and TRBJ2-7; D remains unclear. This CDR3 has 13 residues. Germline values: CDR1 ENHRY, CDR2 SYGVKD. Trimming removed 10 bases at V and 7 bases at J, with 20 bases between. CDR3 nucleotide sequence: TGTGCCACCTCTTGGCCAGGACCGGGTGAGCAGTACTTC. Protein sequence: CATSWPGPGEQYF.

The chain joins TRBV4-3 to TRBJ2-3; a possible D gene is TRBD2 (5 bases). The CDR3 runs to 16 residues. V was shortened by 1 base and J by 0 bases, with 11 bases between the two germline ends. Germline-derived CDR1 and CDR2 are LGHNA and YSLEER. This CDR3 reads CASSQVRGLSTDTQYF. As DNA, the CDR3 is TGCGCCAGCAGCCAAGTACGAGGGCTAAGCACAGATACGCAGTATTTT.

The chain joins TRBV9 to TRBJ2-2, with D unresolved. Deletions cut 3 bases from V and 0 bases from J, with 9 bases between. CDR1 and CDR2 from the germline V gene are SGDLS and YYNGEE. This CDR3 is built from 15 residues. The CDR3 here is CASSGGASNTGELFF. The CDR3, as DNA: TGTGCCAGCAGCGGCGGTGCCTCGAACACCGGGGAGCTGTTTTTT.

The chain recombines TRBV7-2 with TRBJ2-6; the D is unclear. The length of the CDR3 is 14 residues. The germline V and J ends were trimmed by 3 bases and 2 bases, with 5 bases remaining between them. Per germline, CDR1 SGHTA and CDR2 FQGNSA. CDR3 loop: CASSFGTGANVLTF. The DNA for the CDR3 is TGTGCCAGCAGCTTTGGGACTGGGGCCAACGTCCTGACTTTC. The full variable domain, with the rest looked up from reference TRBV7-2 and TRBJ2-6, is GAGVSQSPSNKVTEKGKDVELRCDPISGHTALYWYRQSLGQGLEFLIYFQGNSAPDKSGLPSDRFSAERTGGSVSTLTIQRTQQEDSAVYLCASSFGTGANVLTFGAGSRLTVL.

The genes are TRBV29-1 and TRBJ1-1; maybe TRBD1 (5 bases). Germline V gene lookup returns CDR1 SQVTM and CDR2 ANQGSEA. V was trimmed by 6 bases and J by 1 base, leaving 12 bases between them. CDR3 length equals 13 residues. The DNA for the CDR3 is TGCAGCGTAGTGGGACGGAGGAACACTGAAGCTTTCTTT. Its protein product is CSVVGRRNTEAFF.

The rearrangement uses TRBV10-3 and TRBJ2-1; tentatively, D is TRBD1 (6 bases). The CDR3 length is 15 residues. Trimming shortened V by 4 bases and J by 5 bases, and 15 bases separated the two germline ends. Germline V gives CDR1 ENHRY, CDR2 SYGVKD. CDR3: CAISGAWDTDNEQFF. DNA for the CDR3: TGTGCCATCAGTGGGGCCTGGGACACCGACAATGAGCAGTTCTTC.

This chain joins TRBV6-1 and TRBJ2-7; TRBD1 might be the D (6 bases). Trimming removed 3 bases from V and 3 bases from J, with 15 bases in between. This CDR3 is 15 amino acids long. CDR1 is MNHNS and CDR2 is SASEGT in the germline V gene. Written as DNA, the CDR3 is TGTGCCAGCAGTGACCTGACAGGTGAAATCTACGAGCAGTACTTC. Residues: CASSDLTGEIYEQYF.